Shown below are 19 T cell receptor beta chains from a single sample sequenced in a study of blood T cell repertoires in COVID-19. Profiled with immunoSEQ multiplex PCR; TCRdb holds only in-frame clones, not every one. The top ten clones hold roughly 4.5% of a sample with over 120,000 clones, around four fifths of them seen once. Sequencing was done on a sample of peripheral blood. The receptors were gathered from a human donor in a cohort sampled during active COVID-19.

The chain uses TRBV12-3 or TRBV12-4 and TRBJ1-1, with D perhaps TRBD1 (6 bases). Trimming cost V 4 bases and J 13 bases, with 19 bases left between them. The CDR3 consists of 13 residues. The chain's CDR3 is CASSSRNREGVFF. The CDR3, as DNA: TGTGCCAGCAGTTCTAGAAACAGGGAGGGGGTTTTCTTT.

CDR3 coding DNA: TGTGCCAGCCCCGCAACGGTAGGCTACACCTTC. It codes for CASPATVGYTF. The rearrangement uses TRBV2 and TRBJ1-2; D remains ambiguous. The CDR3 spans 11 residues. The ends were cut back, 8 bases at V and 8 bases at J, with 12 bases in the middle. Germline CDR1 and CDR2: SNHLY and FYNNEI.

J is TRBJ2-3 and V is TRBV12-3 or TRBV12-4; 7 bases align to TRBD1. The CDR3 extends over 13 amino acids. V gave up 3 bases and J gave up 8 bases; unmatched junction bases: 5. CDR3 DNA: TGTGCCAGCAGTTTCAAGGGGGCGGGTACGCAGTATTTT. Protein: CASSFKGAGTQYF.

The rearrangement joins TRBV5-1 to TRBJ2-3, with 14 nucleotides matching TRBD2. The CDR3 totals 15 residues. Trimming cost V 4 bases and J 4 bases; bases outside gene matches: 2. CDR1 and CDR2 (germline): SGHRS, YFSETQ. CDR3 bases: TGCGCCAGCAGCCGACTAGCGGGGGGGTCAGATACGCAGTATTTT. It yields the protein CASSRLAGGSDTQYF.

The V call is TRBV19, the J call TRBJ2-5; weak D call: TRBD1 (5 bases). CDR1 and CDR2 (germline): LNHDA, SQIVND (reference sequence). V was pared by 2 bases and J by 7 bases, with 11 bases between. There are 13 residues in the CDR3. The DNA of the CDR3 is TGTGCCAGTAGTATAAAAGGGGTAGGGACCCAGTACTTC. This gives the protein CASSIKGVGTQYF. Complete variable domain (other parts from reference TRBV19 and TRBJ2-5): DGGITQSPKYLFRKEGQNVTLSCEQNLNHDAMYWYRQDPGQGLRLIYYSQIVNDFQKGDIAEGYSVSREKKESFPLTVTSAQKNPTAFYLCASSIKGVGTQYFGPGTRLLVL.

This clone turned up a few times. The chain links TRBV30 to TRBJ2-5; 7 nucleotides line up with TRBD1. Germline assignment: CDR1 GTSNPN and CDR2 SVGIG (reference sequence). V shed 5 bases and J 3 bases; nucleotides not matched to a gene: 12. The CDR3 extends over 15 amino acids. The CDR3 sequence: CAWGQGRTGEETQYF. CDR3 nucleotide sequence: TGTGCCTGGGGTCAGGGCAGGACAGGTGAAGAGACCCAGTACTTC.

The chain links TRBV2 to TRBJ2-7; D is unresolved. V was trimmed by 8 bases and J by 6 bases, leaving 11 bases between them. The CDR3 runs to 11 residues. Germline V gene lookup returns CDR1 SNHLY and CDR2 FYNNEI. CDR3 protein: CASRNSSEQYV. CDR3 DNA: TGTGCCAGCCGGAATAGCTCCGAGCAGTACGTC.

The V and J genes are TRBV3-1 (or the pseudogene TRBV3-2) and TRBJ1-2; 9 nucleotides align to TRBD1. CDR1 is LGHDT, CDR2 YNNKEL, per germline (reference sequence). V lost 4 bases, J lost 3 bases, and 6 bases stayed unmatched. The CDR3 is 15 amino acids. For the CDR3, the DNA is TGTGCCAGCAGCCCGCGGGACAGGGTATACTATGGCTACACCTTC. It is translated as CASSPRDRVYYGYTF.

The chain is built from TRBV19 and TRBJ1-2; 9 positions agree with TRBD1. Germline CDR1 is LNHDA and CDR2 is SQIVND (reference sequence). V dropped 7 bases and J dropped 7; count of bases not matched to a gene: 7. The CDR3 runs to 13 residues. DNA of the CDR3: TGTGCCAGTACCCCGGGACAGGGTGCTGGCTACACCTTC. This codes for CASTPGQGAGYTF.

This clone was detected only once. The chain joins TRBV7-6 to TRBJ1-6, with D tentatively TRBD1 (5 bases). Germline V lookup: CDR1 SGHVS, CDR2 FNYEAQ. This CDR3 region has 14 residues. V was trimmed by 4 bases and J by 5 bases, leaving 9 bases between them. The CDR3 is CASSSTAHNSPLHF. As DNA, the CDR3 is TGTGCCAGCAGCTCGACAGCTCATAATTCACCCCTCCACTTT.

The rearrangement joins TRBV6-5 to TRBJ2-1; the match to TRBD1 covers 9 bases. CDR1 is MNHEY and CDR2 is SVGAGI in the germline V gene. This CDR3 is 15 amino acids long. The V segment lost 6 bases and the J segment 6 bases; nucleotides outside the gene matches: 9. For the CDR3, the DNA is TGTGCCAGCAGCAGTCCCGGGACAGGGTCCAATGAGCAGTTCTTC. It encodes CASSSPGTGSNEQFF.

This chain uses TRBV5-4 with TRBJ2-1; 12 bases fit TRBD2. The V and J ends lost 0 bases and 5 bases, in that order; junction bases with no gene match: 6. Germline V gene data show CDR1 as SGHNT and CDR2 as YYREEE (reference sequence). The CDR3 consists of 17 residues. CDR3 residues: CASSLATSGRIHNEQFF. In DNA form, the CDR3 reads TGTGCCAGCAGCTTGGCGACTAGCGGGAGAATCCACAATGAGCAGTTCTTC.

The chain recombines TRBV19 with TRBJ1-4; D is undetermined. Trimming pared 4 bases from V and 7 bases from J, leaving 7 bases between. Per the germline V gene, CDR1 is LNHDA and CDR2 is SQIVND (reference sequence). The CDR3 loop spans 12 amino acids. CDR3 loop: CASSKEGEKLFF. CDR3 nucleotides: TGTGCCAGTAGTAAGGAGGGTGAAAAACTGTTTTTT.

This chain uses TRBV9 with TRBJ2-2, with a tentative D call TRBD1 (6 bases). CDR1 SGDLS and CDR2 YYNGEE come from the germline V gene. Trimming took 3 bases from V and 7 from J, leaving 13 bases between them. The CDR3 runs 14 residues. Here the CDR3 reads CASSAVTGHGELFF. The CDR3 DNA reads as TGTGCCAGCAGCGCCGTGACAGGCCACGGGGAGCTGTTTTTT.

The chain employs TRBV25-1 and TRBJ1-6; D unclear. Trimming shortened V by 8 bases and J by 7 bases, and 9 bases separated the two germline ends. From germline, CDR1 is MGHDK and CDR2 SYGVNS. The length of the CDR3 is 12 residues. CDR3 coding DNA: TGTGCCAGCCGGATCAGGAATTCACCCCTCCACTTT. Its translation is CASRIRNSPLHF.

This sequence joins TRBV29-1 and TRBJ2-7; 9 nucleotides align to TRBD1. Germline V CDR1 and CDR2: SQVTM, ANQGSEA. The J segment lost 4 bases and the V segment lost 6 bases, leaving 7 bases of the junction unmatched. CDR3 length: 13 amino acids. CDR3: CSVSGQGRYEQYF. DNA for the CDR3: TGCAGCGTATCAGGACAGGGGAGGTACGAGCAGTACTTC.

This sequence joins TRBV3-1 (or the pseudogene TRBV3-2) and TRBJ1-1; D gene uncertain. The CDR3 length is 14 residues. Germline CDR1 reads LGHDT; CDR2 reads YNNKEL (reference sequence). V was trimmed by 5 bases and J by 1 base, leaving 11 bases between them. The CDR3 DNA reads as TGTGCCAGCAGCGCGGGATCCAGGAACACTGAAGCTTTCTTT. Protein sequence: CASSAGSRNTEAFF.

The chain carries TRBV5-1 and TRBJ2-5; 9 bases agree with TRBD2. Germline CDR1 SGHRS, CDR2 YFSETQ. V trimming: 0 bases; J trimming: 2 bases; junction bases outside the gene matches: 11. This CDR3 contains 18 residues. The chain's CDR3 is CASSLGGGGASRQETQYF. Here the CDR3 DNA reads TGCGCCAGCAGCTTGGGCGGCGGGGGGGCCTCCAGACAAGAGACCCAGTACTTC.

The CDR3 loop is CARSPWTSGRDTQYF. DNA for the CDR3: TGTGCCAGAAGCCCATGGACTAGCGGGCGAGATACGCAGTATTTT. This chain joins TRBV7-5 and TRBJ2-3; the table's D call, TRBD2, has no DNA check behind it. TRBV7-5 is labeled a pseudogene. There are 15 residues in the CDR3.